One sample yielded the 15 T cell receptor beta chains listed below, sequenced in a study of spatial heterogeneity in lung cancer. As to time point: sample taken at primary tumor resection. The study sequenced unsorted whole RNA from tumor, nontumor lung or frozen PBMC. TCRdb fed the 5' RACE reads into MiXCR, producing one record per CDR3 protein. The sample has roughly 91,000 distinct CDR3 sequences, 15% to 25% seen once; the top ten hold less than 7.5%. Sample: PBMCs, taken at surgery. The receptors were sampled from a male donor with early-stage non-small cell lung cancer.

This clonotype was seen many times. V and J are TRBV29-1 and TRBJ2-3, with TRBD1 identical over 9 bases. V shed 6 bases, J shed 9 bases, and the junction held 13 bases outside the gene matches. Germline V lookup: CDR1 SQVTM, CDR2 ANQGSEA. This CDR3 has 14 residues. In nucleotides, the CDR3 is TGCAGCGTGGAGTCGGGACAGGGAGTGCGGACGCAGTATTTT. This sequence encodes CSVESGQGVRTQYF.

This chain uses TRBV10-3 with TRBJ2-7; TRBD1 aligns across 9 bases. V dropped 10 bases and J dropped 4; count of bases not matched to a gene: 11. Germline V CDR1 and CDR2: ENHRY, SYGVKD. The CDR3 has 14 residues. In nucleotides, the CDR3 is TGTGCCAGCACCCGGGACAGGGACCAATACGAGCAGTACTTC. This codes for CASTRDRDQYEQYF.

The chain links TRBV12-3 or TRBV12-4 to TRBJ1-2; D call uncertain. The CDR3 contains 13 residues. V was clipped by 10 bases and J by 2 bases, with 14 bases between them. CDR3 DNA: TGTGCCACGTGCTTACTGGGGAACTATGGCTACACCTTC. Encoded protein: CATCLLGNYGYTF.

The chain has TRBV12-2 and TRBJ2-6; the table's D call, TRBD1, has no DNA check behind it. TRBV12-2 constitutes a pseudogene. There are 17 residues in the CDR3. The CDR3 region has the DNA TGTGCAAGTCGCTCCGACAGGGGAAACTCTGGGGCCAACGTCCTGACTTTC. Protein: CASRSDRGNSGANVLTF.

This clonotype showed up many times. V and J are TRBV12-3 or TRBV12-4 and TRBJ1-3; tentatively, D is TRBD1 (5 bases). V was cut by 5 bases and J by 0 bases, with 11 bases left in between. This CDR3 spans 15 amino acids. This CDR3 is CASSQGWGSGNTIYF. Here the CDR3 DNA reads TGTGCCAGCAGTCAGGGATGGGGCTCTGGAAACACCATATATTTT.

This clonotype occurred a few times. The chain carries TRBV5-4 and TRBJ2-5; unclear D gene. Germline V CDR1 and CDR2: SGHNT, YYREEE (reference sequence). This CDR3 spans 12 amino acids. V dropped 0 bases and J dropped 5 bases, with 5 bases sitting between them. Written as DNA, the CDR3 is TGTGCCAGCAGCTTGGACTCCGAGACCCAGTACTTC. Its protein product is CASSLDSETQYF.

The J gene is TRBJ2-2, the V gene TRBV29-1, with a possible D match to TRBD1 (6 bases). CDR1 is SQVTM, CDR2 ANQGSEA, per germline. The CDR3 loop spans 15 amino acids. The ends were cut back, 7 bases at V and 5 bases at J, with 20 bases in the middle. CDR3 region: CSGLQPGHSTGELFF. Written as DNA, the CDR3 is TGCAGCGGCCTCCAGCCGGGACACTCTACCGGGGAGCTGTTTTTT.

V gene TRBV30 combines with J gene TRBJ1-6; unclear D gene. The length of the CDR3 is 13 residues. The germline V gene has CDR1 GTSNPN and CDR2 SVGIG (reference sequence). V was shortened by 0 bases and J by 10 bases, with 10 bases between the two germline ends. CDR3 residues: CAWSVPQRSPLHF. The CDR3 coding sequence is TGTGCCTGGAGTGTACCGCAGCGGTCACCCCTCCACTTT.

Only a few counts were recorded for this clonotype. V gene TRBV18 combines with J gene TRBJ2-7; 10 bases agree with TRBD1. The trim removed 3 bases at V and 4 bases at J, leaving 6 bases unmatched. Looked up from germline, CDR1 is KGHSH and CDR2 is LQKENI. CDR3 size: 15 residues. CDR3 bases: TGTGCCAGCTCACCGCTTGGGACAGGGGATTACGAGCAGTACTTC. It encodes CASSPLGTGDYEQYF.

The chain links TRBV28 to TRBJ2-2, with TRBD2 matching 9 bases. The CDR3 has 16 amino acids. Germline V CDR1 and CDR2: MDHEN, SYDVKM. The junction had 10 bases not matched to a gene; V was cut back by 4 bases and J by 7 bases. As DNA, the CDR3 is TGTGCCAGCAGTTCCCTCGGACTAGCGTTGGACGGGGAGCTGTTTTTT. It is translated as CASSSLGLALDGELFF.

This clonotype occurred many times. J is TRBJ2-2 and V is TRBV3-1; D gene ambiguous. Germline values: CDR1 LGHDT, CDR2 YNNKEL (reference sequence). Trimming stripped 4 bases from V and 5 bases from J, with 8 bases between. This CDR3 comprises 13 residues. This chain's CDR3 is CASSRMTTGELFF. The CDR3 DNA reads TGTGCCAGCAGCCGGATGACAACCGGGGAGCTGTTTTTT.

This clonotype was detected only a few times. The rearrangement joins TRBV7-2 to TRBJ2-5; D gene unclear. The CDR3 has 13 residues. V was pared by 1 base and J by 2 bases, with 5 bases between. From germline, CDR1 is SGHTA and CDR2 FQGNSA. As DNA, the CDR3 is TGTGCCAGCAGCTTAGAACTTCAAGAGACCCAGTACTTC. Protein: CASSLELQETQYF.

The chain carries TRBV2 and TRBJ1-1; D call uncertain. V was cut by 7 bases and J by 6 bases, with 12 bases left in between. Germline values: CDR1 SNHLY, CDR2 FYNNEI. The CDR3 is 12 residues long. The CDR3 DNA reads TGTGCCAGCATCCTTAGTCGGGCTGAAGCTTTCTTT. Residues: CASILSRAEAFF.

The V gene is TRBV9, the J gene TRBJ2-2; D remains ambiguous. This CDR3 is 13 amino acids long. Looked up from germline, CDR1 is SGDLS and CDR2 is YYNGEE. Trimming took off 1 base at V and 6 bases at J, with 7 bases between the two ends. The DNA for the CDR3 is TGTGCCAGCAGCGTAACTGGTCCCGGGGAGCTGTTTTTT. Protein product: CASSVTGPGELFF.

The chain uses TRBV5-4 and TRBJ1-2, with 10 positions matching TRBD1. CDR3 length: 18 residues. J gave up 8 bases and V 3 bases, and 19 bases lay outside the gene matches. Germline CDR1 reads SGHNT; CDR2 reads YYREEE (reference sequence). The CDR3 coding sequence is TGTGCCAGCAGCTCTCCGGGACAGGGGATATTGGGCGGCGGAGGCTACACCTTC. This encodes CASSSPGQGILGGGGYTF. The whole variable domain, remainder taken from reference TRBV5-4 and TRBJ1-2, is ETGVTQSPTHLIKTRGQQVTLRCSSQSGHNTVSWYQQALGQGPQFIFQYYREEENGRGNFPPRFSGLQFPNYSSELNVNALELDDSALYLCASSSPGQGILGGGGYTFGSGTRLTVV.